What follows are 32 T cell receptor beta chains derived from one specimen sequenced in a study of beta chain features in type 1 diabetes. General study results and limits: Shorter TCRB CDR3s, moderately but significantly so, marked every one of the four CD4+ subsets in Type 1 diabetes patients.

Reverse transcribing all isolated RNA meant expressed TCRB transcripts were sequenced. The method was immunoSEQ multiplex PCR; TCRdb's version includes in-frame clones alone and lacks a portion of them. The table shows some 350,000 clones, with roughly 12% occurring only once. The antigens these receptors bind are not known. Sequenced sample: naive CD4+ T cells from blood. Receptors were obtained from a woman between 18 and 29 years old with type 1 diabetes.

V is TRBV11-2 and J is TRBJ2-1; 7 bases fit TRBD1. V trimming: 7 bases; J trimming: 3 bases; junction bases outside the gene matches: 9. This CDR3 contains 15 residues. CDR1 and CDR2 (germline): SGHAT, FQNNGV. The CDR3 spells CASTLGTDLYNEQFF. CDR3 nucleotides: TGTGCCAGCACTCTCGGGACAGACCTCTACAATGAGCAGTTCTTC. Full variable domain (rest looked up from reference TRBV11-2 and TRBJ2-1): EAGVAQSPRYKIIEKRQSVAFWCNPISGHATLYWYQQILGQGPKLLIQFQNNGVVDDSQLPKDRFSAERLKGVDSTLKIQPAKLEDSAVYLCASTLGTDLYNEQFFGPGTRLTVL.

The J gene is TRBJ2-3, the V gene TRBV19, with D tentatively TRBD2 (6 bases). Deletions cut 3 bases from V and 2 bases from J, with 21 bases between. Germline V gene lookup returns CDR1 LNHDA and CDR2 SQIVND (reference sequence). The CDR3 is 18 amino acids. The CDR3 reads CASSIGDTRSGVTDTQYF. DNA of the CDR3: TGTGCCAGTAGTATCGGCGACACGCGATCGGGAGTCACAGATACGCAGTATTTT.

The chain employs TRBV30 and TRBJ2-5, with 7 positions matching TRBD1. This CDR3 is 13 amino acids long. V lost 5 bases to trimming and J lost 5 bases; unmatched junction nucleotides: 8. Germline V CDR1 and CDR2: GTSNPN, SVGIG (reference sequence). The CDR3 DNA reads TGTGCCTGGGCCTACAGGGGAATGGAGACCCAGTACTTC. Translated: CAWAYRGMETQYF.

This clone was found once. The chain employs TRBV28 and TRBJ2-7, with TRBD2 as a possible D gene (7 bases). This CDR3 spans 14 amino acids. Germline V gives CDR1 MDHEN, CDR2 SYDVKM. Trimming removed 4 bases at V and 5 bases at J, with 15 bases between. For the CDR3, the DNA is TGTGCCAGCAGTTCTGGGGGGGGCCGCCACGAGCAGTACTTC. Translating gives CASSSGGGRHEQYF.

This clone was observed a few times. DNA of the CDR3: TGCGCCAGCAGCTTGGGTCTCTCTGGGGCCAACGTCCTGACTTTC. It codes for CASSLGLSGANVLTF. V and J are TRBV5-1 and TRBJ2-6; D remains unclear. Germline CDR1 and CDR2: SGHRS and YFSETQ. The CDR3 sequence is 15 residues long. The V end was cut by 0 bases, the J end by 0 bases, with 4 bases between.

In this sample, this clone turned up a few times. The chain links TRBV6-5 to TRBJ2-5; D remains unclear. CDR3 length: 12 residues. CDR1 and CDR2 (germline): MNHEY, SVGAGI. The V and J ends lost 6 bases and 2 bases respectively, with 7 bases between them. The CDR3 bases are TGTGCCAGCAGCCACTCGCAAGAGACCCAGTACTTC. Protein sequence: CASSHSQETQYF.

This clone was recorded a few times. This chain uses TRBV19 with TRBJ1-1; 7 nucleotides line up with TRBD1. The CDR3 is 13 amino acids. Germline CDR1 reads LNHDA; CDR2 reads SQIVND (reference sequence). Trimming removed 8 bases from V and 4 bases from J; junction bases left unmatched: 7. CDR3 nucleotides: TGTGCCAGTGGCCAACAGGGGACCACTGAAGCTTTCTTT. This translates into CASGQQGTTEAFF.

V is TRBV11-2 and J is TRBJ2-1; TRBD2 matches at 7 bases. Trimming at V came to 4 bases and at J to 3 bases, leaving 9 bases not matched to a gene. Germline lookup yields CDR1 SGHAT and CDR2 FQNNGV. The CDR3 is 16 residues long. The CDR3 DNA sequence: TGTGCCAGCAGCTCACAACGACTAGCTGTCTACAATGAGCAGTTCTTC. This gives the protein CASSSQRLAVYNEQFF.

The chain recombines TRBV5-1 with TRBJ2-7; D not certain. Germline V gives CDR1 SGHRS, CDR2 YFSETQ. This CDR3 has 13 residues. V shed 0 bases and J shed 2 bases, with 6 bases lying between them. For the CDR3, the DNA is TGCGCCAGCAGCTTGGGACTTACCTACGAGCAGTACGTC. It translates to CASSLGLTYEQYV.

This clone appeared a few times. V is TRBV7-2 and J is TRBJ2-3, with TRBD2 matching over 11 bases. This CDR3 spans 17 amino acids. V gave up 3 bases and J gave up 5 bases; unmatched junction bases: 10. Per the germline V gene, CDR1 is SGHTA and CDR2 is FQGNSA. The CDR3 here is CASSLVTSGIFGDTQYF. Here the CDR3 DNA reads TGTGCCAGCAGCTTGGTGACTAGCGGGATATTCGGAGATACGCAGTATTTT.

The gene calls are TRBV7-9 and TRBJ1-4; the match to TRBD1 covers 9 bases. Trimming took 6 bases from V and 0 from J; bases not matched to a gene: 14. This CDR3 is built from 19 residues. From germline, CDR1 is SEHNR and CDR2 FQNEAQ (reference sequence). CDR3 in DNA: TGTGCCAGCAGAGAATACCGCGGGACAGGGAGACCAACTAATGAAAAACTGTTTTTT. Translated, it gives CASREYRGTGRPTNEKLFF.

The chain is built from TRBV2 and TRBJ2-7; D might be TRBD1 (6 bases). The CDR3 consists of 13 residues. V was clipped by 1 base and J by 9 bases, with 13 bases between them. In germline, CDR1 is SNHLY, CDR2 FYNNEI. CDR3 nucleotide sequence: TGTGCCAGCAGTGAAGGAAGGGGGTCCCCGCAGTACTTC. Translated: CASSEGRGSPQYF.

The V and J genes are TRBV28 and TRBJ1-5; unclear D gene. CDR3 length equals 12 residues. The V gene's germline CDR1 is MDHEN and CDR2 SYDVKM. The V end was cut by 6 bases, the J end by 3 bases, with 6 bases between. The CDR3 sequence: CASSPHNQPQHF. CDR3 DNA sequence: TGTGCCAGCAGCCCCCACAATCAGCCCCAGCATTTT. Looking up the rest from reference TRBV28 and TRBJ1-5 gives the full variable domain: DVKVTQSSRYLVKRTGEKVFLECVQDMDHENMFWYRQDPGLGLRLIYFSYDVKMKEKGDIPEGYSVSREKKERFSLILESASTNQTSMYLCASSPHNQPQHFGDGTRLSIL.

The CDR3 nucleotides are TGTGCCAGCAGTGAGGGACAGCGATATGGCTACACCTTC. Encoded protein: CASSEGQRYGYTF. The J gene is TRBJ1-2, the V gene TRBV2, with TRBD1 identical over 7 bases. Germline V gene lookup returns CDR1 SNHLY and CDR2 FYNNEI. CDR3 length equals 13 residues. V was clipped by 3 bases and J by 5 bases; unmatched bases: 3.

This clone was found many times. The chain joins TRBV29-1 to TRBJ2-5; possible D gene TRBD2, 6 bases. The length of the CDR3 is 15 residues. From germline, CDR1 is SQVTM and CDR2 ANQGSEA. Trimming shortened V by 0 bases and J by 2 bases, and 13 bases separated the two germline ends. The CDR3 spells CSVEDFAGTQETQYF. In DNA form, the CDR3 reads TGCAGCGTTGAAGATTTCGCAGGGACTCAAGAGACCCAGTACTTC.

CDR3 bases: TGTGCCAGCAGTTTATATCCGGGTGGCTATGGCTACACCTTC. Translation: CASSLYPGGYGYTF. This chain joins TRBV28 and TRBJ1-2, with D unclear. Germline lookup yields CDR1 MDHEN and CDR2 SYDVKM. This CDR3 spans 14 amino acids. Between the trimmed V and J ends, which lost 1 base and 4 bases, there was a span of 10 bases.

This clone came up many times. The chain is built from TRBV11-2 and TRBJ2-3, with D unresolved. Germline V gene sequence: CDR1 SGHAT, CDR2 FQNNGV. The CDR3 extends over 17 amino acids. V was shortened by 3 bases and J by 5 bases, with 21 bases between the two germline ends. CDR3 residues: CASSFKLIAGVRDTQYF. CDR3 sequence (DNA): TGTGCCAGCAGCTTCAAGTTGATCGCTGGTGTGAGAGATACGCAGTATTTT.

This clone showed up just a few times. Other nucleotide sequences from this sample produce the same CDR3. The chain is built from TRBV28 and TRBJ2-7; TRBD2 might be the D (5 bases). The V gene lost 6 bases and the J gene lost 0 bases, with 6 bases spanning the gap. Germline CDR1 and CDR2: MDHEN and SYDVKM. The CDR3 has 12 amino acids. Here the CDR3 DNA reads TGTGCCAGCAGCCGGGGCTCCTACGAGCAGTACTTC. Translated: CASSRGSYEQYF.

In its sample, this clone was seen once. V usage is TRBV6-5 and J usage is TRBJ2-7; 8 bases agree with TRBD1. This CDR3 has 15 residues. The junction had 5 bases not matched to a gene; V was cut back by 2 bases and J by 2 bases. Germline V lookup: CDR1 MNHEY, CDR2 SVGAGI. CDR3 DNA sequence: TGTGCCAGCAGTTACCGGACAGGGAGAACCTACGAGCAGTACTTC. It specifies CASSYRTGRTYEQYF.

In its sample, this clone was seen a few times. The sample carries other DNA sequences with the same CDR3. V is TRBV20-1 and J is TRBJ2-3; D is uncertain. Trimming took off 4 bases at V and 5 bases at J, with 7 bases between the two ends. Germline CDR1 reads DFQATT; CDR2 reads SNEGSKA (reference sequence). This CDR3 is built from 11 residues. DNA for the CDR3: TGCAGTGCTACTCCGGGAGATACGCAGTATTTT. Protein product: CSATPGDTQYF.

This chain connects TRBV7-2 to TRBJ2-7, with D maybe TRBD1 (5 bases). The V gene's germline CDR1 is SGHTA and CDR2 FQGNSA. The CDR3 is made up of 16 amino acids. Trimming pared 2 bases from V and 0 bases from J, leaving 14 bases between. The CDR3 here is CASSLMGSGNSYEQYF. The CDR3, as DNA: TGTGCCAGCAGCTTAATGGGGTCAGGGAACTCCTACGAGCAGTACTTC.

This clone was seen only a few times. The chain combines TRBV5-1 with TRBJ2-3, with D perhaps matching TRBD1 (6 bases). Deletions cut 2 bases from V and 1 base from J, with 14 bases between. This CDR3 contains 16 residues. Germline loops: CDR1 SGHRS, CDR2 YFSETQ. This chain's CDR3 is CASSFLTGKGTDTQYF. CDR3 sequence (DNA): TGCGCCAGCAGCTTTTTAACAGGGAAAGGCACAGATACGCAGTATTTT.

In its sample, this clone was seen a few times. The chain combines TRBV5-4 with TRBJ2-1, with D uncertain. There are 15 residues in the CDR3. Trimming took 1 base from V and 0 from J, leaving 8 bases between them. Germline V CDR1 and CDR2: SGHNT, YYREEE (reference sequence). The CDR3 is CASSLNGFSYNEQFF. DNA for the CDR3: TGTGCCAGCAGCTTGAACGGGTTCTCCTACAATGAGCAGTTCTTC.

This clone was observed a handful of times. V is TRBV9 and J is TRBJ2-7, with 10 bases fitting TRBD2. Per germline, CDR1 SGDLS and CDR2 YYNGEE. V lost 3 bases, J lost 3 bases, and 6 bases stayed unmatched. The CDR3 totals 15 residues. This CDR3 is CASSALGTSVYEQYF. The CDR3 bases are TGTGCCAGCAGCGCCCTCGGGACTAGCGTCTACGAGCAGTACTTC.

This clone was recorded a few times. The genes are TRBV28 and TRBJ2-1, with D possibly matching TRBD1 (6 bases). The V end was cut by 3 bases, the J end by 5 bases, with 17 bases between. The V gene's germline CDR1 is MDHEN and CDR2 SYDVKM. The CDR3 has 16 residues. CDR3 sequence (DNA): TGTGCCAGCAGTTTTCACCCCCGGACAGTCGACAATGAGCAGTTCTTC. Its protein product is CASSFHPRTVDNEQFF.

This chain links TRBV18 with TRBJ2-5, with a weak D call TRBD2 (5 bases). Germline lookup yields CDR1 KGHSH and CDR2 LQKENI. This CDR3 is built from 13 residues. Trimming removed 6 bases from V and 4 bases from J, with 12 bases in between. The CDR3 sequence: CASSSGLLETQYF. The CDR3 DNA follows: TGTGCCAGCTCTTCCGGACTTTTAGAGACCCAGTACTTC. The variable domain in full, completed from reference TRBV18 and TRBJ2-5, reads NAGVMQNPRHLVRRRGQEARLRCSPMKGHSHVYWYRQLPEEGLKFMVYLQKENIIDESGMPKERFSAEFPKEGPSILRIQQVVRGDSAAYFCASSSGLLETQYFGPGTRLLVL.

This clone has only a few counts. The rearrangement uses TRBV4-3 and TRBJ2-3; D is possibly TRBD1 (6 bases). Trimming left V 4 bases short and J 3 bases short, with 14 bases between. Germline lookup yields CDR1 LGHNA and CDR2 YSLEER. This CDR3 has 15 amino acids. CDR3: CASSPRAGETDTQYF. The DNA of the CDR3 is TGCGCCAGCAGCCCGCGGGCAGGGGAGACAGATACGCAGTATTTT.

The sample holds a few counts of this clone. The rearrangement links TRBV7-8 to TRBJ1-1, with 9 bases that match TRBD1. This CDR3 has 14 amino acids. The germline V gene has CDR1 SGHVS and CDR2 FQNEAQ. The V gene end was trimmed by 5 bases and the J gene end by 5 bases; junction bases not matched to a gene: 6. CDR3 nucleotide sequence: TGTGCCAGCAGCGGGGGGACAGGGAGGACTGAAGCTTTCTTT. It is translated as CASSGGTGRTEAFF.

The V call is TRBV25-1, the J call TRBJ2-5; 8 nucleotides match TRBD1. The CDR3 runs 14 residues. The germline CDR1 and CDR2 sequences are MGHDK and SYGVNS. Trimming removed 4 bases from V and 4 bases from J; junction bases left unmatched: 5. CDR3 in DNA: TGTGCCAGCAGTGCCCAGGACAGGGTAGAGACCCAGTACTTC. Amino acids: CASSAQDRVETQYF.

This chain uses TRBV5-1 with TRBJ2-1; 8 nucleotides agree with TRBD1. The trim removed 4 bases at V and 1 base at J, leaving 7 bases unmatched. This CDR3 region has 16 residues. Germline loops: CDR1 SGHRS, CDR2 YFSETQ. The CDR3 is CASSRRQGSSYNEQFF. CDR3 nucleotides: TGCGCCAGCAGCAGAAGACAGGGGAGTTCCTACAATGAGCAGTTCTTC.

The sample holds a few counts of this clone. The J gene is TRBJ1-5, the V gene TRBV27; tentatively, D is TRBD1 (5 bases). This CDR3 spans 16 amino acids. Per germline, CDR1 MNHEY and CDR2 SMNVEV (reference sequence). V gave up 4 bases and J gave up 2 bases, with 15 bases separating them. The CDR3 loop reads CASSWGRTEGNQPQHF. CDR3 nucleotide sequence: TGTGCCAGCAGTTGGGGCAGAACAGAGGGCAATCAGCCCCAGCATTTT.

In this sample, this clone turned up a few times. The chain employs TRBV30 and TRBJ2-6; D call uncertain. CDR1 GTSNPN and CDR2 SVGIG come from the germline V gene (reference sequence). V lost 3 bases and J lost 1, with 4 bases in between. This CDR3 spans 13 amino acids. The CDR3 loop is CAWRESGANVLTF. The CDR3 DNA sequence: TGTGCCTGGAGGGAGTCTGGGGCCAACGTCCTGACTTTC. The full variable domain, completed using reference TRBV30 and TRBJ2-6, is SQTIHQWPATLVQPVGSPLSLECTVEGTSNPNLYWYRQAAGRGLQLLFYSVGIGQISSEVPQNLSASRPQDRQFILSSKKLLLSDSGFYLCAWRESGANVLTFGAGSRLTVL.